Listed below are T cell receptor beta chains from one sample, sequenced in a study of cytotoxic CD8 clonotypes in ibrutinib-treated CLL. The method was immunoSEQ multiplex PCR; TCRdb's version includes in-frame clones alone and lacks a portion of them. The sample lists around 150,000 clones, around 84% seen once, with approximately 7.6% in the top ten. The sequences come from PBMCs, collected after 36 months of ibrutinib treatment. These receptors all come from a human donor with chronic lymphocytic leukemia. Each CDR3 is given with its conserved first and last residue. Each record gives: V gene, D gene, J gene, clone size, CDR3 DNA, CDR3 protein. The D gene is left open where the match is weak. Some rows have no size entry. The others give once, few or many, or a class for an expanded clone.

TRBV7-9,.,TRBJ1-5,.,TGTGCCAGCAGCCCAGACGGGTGGTTTCAGCCCCAGCATTTT,CASSPDGWFQPQHF
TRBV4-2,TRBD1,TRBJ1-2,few,TGTGCCAGCAGCCAAGAGACCCAATACAGGGGTAGCTATGGCTACACCTTC,CASSQETQYRGSYGYTF
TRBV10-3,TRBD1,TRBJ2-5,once,TGTGCCATCAGTGCCGTTGCGTCGACAGGGGTCGAGACCCAGTACTTC,CAISAVASTGVETQYF
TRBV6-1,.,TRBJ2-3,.,TGTGCCAGCAGCGGGACCACAGATACGCAGTATTTT,CASSGTTDTQYF
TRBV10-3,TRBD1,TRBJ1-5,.,TGTGCCGTTTCGACAGGGAACAATCAGCCCCAGCATTTT,CAVSTGNNQPQHF
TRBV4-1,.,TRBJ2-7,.,TGCGCCAGCAGCCATATCGGGGTCCTCTCTCACGAGCAGTACTTC,CASSHIGVLSHEQYF
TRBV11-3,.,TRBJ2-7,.,TGTGCCAGCAGCCTCGGGAGCTCCTACGAGCAGTACTTC,CASSLGSSYEQYF
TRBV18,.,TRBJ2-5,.,TGTGCCAGCTCACACACAGAGACCCAGTACTTC,CASSHTETQYF
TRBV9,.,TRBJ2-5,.,TGTGCCAGCAGCATCACGGGCAGGCTCCAAGAGACCCAGTACTTC,CASSITGRLQETQYF
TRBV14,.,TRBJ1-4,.,TGTGCCAGCAGCCTGTTGTTAGCTAATGAAAAACTGTTTTTT,CASSLLLANEKLFF
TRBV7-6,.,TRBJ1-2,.,TGTGCCAGCAGCTTAGATTCACAGACCCGCTATGGCTACACCTTC,CASSLDSQTRYGYTF
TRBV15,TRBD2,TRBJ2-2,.,TGTGCCACCAGAGGACTAGCGGCGAACACCGGGGAGCTGTTTTTT,CATRGLAANTGELFF
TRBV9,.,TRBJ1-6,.,TGTGCCAGCAGCGTAGGGGTCCACCTCTCCTATAATTCACCCCTCCACTTT,CASSVGVHLSYNSPLHF
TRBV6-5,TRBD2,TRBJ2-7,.,TGTGCCAGCAGTTACTCGGGAGGGTCCCCCTCCTACGAGCAGTACTTC,CASSYSGGSPSYEQYF
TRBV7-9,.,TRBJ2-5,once,TGTGCCAGCAGCGTAGGACCGGGTCGAGAGACCCAGTACTTC,CASSVGPGRETQYF
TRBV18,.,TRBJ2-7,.,TGTGCCAGCTCTCGTGCACAGTTGGGGACCTACGAGCAGTACTTC,CASSRAQLGTYEQYF
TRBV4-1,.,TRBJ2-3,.,TGCGCCAGCAGCCCCGGCGGGGAAATCACAGATACGCAGTATTTT,CASSPGGEITDTQYF
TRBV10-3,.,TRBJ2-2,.,TGTGCCATCAGTGAGTCAGGGCCTAACACCGGGGAGCTGTTTTTT,CAISESGPNTGELFF
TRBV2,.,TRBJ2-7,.,TGTGCCAGCACCGACACCTACGAGCAGTACTTC,CASTDTYEQYF
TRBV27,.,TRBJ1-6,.,TGTGCCAGCAGTCACAGAAATAATTCACCCCTCCACTTT,CASSHRNNSPLHF
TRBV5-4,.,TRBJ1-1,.,TGTGCCAGCAGCCGTCCTAGCAAGGCGGAAACTGAAGCTTTCTTT,CASSRPSKAETEAFF
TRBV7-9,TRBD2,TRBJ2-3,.,TGTGCCAGCAGCTTGCTAGCGGCTAGCACAGATACGCAGTATTTT,CASSLLAASTDTQYF
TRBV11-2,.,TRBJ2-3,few,TGTGCCAGCAGCTTAACCCCCCTTTGGGATACGCAGTATTTT,CASSLTPLWDTQYF
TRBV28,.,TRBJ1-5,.,TGTGCCAGCAGTTTTGGTTTGGAAGGGAATCAGCCCCAGCATTTT,CASSFGLEGNQPQHF
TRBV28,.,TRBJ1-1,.,TGTGCCAGCAGTTTTATCTCCAGGGTCGCTGAAGCTTTCTTT,CASSFISRVAEAFF
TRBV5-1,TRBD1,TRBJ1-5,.,TGCGCCAGCAGCTTGGCAGGGGGAAATGATCAGCCCCAGCATTTT,CASSLAGGNDQPQHF
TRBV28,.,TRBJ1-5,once,TGTGCCAGCTCAACCCCCCAGGCCCAGCATTTT,CASSTPQAQHF
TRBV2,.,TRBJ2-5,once,TGTGCCAGCAGTGACGAGCGGAGAGTGCCCCAGTACTTC,CASSDERRVPQYF
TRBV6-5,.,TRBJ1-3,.,TGTGCCAGCAGTAACAGGCCCTGGAACACCATATATTTT,CASSNRPWNTIYF
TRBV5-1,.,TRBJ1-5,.,TGCGCCAGCAGCTGGACCGGACAGCCTAATCAGCCCCAGCATTTT,CASSWTGQPNQPQHF
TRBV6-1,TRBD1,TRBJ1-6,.,TGTGCCAGCAGTGAATATTGGGACAGCCGTGATAATTCACCCCTCCACTTT,CASSEYWDSRDNSPLHF
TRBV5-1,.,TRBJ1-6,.,TGCGCCAGCAGCCCCGCCGAAAACTATAATTCACCCCTCCACTTT,CASSPAENYNSPLHF
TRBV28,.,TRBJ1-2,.,TGTGCCAGCAGTTCAGCGGGGAGGGCGAACTATGGCTACACCTTC,CASSSAGRANYGYTF
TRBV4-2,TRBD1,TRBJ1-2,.,TGTGCCAGCAGCCCAGAAGCGGACAGGGACTATGGCTACACCTTC,CASSPEADRDYGYTF
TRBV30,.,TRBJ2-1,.,TGTGCCTGGAGGACTCCTAGCTCCTACAATGAGCAGTTCTTC,CAWRTPSSYNEQFF
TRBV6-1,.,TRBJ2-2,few,TGTGCCAGCAGTGAAGCTGGGGACTACACCGGGGAGCTGTTTTTT,CASSEAGDYTGELFF
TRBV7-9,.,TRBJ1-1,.,TGTGCCAGCAGCAAACCAGGAGTAGGGGTGAACACTGAAGCTTTCTTT,CASSKPGVGVNTEAFF
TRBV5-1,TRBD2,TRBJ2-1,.,TGCGCCAGCAGCTTGGTGGCTAGCGGGGGGTTCAATGAGCAGTTCTTC,CASSLVASGGFNEQFF
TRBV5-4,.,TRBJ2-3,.,TGTGCCAGCAGGGCCTACACAGATACGCAGTATTTT,CASRAYTDTQYF
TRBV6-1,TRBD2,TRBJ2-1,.,TGTGCCAGCAGACTAGCGGGAGGGGATTACAATGAGCAGTTCTTC,CASRLAGGDYNEQFF
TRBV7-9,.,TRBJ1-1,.,TGTGCCAGCAGCATCGGACCCCTTACAGCGATGAACACTGAAGCTTTCTTT,CASSIGPLTAMNTEAFF
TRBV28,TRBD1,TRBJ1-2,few,TGTGCCAGCAGTGCAGGACAGGGCACGTACGGCTACACCTTC,CASSAGQGTYGYTF